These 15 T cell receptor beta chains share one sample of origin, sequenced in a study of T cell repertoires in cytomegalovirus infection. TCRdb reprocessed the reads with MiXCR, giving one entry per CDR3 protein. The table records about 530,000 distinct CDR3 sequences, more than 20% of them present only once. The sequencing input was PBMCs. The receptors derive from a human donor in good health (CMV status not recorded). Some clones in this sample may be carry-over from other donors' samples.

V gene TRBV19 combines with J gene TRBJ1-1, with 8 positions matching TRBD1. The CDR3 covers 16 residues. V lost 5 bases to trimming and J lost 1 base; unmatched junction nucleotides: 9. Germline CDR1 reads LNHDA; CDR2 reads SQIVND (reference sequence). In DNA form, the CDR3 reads TGTGCCAGTAGTTTCCCGAGGACAGGGACGAACACTGAAGCTTTCTTT. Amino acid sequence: CASSFPRTGTNTEAFF.

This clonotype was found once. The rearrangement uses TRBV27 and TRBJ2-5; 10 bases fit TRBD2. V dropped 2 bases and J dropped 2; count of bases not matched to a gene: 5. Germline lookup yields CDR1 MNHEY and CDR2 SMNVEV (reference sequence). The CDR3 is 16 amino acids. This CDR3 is CASSLLASGSQETQYF. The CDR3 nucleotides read TGTGCCAGCAGTTTACTGGCTAGCGGGAGTCAAGAGACCCAGTACTTC.

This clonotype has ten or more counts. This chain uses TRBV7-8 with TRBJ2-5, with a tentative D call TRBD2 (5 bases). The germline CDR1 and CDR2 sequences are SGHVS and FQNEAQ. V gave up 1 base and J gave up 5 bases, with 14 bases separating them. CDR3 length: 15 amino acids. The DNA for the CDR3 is TGTGCCAGCAGCTTAGGAGGACTTCCGACGGAGACCCAGTACTTC. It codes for CASSLGGLPTETQYF.

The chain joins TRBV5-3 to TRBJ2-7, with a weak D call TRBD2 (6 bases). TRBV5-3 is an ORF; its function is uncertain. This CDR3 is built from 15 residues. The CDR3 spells CASSFGTLASYEQYV. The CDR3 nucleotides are TGTGCCAGCAGCTTTGGGACTCTTGCCTCCTACGAGCAGTACGTC.

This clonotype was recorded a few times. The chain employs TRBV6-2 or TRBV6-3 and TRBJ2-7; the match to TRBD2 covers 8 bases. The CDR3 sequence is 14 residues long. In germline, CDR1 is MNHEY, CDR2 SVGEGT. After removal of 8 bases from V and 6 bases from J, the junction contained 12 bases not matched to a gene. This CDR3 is CASLEREHGLEQYF. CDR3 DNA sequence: TGTGCCAGCCTTGAGCGGGAGCATGGCCTCGAGCAGTACTTC.

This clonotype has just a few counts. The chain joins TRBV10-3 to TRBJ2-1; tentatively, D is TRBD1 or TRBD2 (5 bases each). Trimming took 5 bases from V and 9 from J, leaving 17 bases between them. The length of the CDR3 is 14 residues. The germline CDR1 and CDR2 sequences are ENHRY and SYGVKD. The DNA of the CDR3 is TGTGCCATCAGTAACCAGAATTTGGGGACTGAGCAGTTCTTC. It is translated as CAISNQNLGTEQFF.

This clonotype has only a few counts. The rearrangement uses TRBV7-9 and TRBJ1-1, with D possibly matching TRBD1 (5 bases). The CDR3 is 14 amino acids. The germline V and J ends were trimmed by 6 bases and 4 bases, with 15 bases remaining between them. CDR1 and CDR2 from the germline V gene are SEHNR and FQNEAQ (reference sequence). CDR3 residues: CASRGTGGTTEAFF. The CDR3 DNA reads TGTGCCAGCAGGGGAACCGGGGGGACCACTGAAGCTTTCTTT.

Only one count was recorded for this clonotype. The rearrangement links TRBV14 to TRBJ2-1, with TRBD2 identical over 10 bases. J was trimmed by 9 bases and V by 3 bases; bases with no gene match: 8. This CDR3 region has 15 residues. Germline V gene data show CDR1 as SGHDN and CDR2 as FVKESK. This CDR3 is CASSHPSGSFTEQFF. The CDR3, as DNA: TGTGCCAGCAGCCACCCTAGCGGGAGTTTCACTGAGCAGTTCTTC.

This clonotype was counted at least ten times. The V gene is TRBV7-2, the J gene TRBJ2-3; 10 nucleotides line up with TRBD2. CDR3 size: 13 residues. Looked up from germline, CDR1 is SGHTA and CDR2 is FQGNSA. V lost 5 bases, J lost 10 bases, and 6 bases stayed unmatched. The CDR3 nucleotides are TGTGCCAGCAGCGAAATAGCGGGAGGCTCGCAGTATTTT. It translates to CASSEIAGGSQYF. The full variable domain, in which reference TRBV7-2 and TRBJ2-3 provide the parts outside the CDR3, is GAGVSQSPSNKVTEKGKDVELRCDPISGHTALYWYRQSLGQGLEFLIYFQGNSAPDKSGLPSDRFSAERTGGSVSTLTIQRTQQEDSAVYLCASSEIAGGSQYFGPGTRLTVL.

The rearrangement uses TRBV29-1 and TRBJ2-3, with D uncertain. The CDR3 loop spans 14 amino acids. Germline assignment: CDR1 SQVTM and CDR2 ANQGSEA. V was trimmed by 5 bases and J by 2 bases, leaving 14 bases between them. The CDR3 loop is CSVLGLRPTDTQYF. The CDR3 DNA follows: TGCAGCGTTTTAGGTCTTCGTCCCACAGATACGCAGTATTTT.

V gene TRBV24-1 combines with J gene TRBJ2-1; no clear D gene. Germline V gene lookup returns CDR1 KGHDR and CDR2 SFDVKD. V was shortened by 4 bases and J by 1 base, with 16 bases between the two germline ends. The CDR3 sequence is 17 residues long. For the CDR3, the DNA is TGTGCCACCAGTGACACGCGACGGAGCCATTCCTACAATGAGCAGTTCTTC. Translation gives CATSDTRRSHSYNEQFF.

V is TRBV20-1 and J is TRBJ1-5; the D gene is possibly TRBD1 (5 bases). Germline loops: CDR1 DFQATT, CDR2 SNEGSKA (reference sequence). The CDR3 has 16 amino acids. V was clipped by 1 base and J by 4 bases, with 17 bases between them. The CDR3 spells CSARVSGVRINQPQHF. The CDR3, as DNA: TGCAGTGCTAGAGTCTCGGGGGTCAGGATTAATCAGCCCCAGCATTTT.

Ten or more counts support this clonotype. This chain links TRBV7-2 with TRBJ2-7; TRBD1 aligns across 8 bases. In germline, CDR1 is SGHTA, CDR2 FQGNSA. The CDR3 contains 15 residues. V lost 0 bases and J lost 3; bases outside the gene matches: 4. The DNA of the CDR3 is TGTGCCAGCAGCTTAGCGTCCGGACAGGGCTACGAGCAGTACTTC. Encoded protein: CASSLASGQGYEQYF.

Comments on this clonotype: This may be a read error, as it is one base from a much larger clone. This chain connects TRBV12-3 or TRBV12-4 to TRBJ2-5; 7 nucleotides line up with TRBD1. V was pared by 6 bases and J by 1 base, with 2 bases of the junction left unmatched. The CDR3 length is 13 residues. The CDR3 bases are TGTGCCAGCAGGGGACAGACCCAAGAGACCCAGTACTTC. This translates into CASRGQTQETQYF.

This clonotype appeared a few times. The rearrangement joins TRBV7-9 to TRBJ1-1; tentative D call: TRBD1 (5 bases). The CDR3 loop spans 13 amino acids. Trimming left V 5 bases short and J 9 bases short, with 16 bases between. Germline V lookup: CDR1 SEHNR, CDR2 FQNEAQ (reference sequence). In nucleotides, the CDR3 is TGTGCCAGCAGCGTAGGGACCGAAAACAAAGCTTTCTTT. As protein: CASSVGTENKAFF.